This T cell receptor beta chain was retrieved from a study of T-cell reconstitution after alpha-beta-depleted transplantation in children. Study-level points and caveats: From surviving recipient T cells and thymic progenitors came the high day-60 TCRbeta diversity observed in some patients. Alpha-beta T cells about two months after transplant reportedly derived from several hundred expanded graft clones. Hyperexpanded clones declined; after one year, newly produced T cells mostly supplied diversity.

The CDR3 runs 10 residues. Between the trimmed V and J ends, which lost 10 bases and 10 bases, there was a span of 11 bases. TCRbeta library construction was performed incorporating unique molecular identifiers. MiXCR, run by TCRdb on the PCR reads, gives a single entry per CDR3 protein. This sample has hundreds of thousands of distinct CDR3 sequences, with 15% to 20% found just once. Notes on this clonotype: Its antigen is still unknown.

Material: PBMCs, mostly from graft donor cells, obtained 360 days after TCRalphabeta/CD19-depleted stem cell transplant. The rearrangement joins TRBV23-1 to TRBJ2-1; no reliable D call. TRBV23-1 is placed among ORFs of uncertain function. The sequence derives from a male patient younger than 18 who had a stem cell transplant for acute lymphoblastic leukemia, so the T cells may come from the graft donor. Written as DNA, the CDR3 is TGCGCCACCAGATACGGGGAGCAGTTCTTC. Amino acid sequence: CATRYGEQFF.